This T cell receptor (beta chain) was documented in a study of cytomegalovirus exposure and HLA in healthy donors. Looking at the study overall: There were a few hundred genotyped donors. Of these, roughly 80% fell in the genetic ancestry cluster associated with self-reported Caucasian donors.

Healthy bone marrow donors formed the donor group. With 60 Vbeta and 13 Jbeta primers, the PCR was carried out. Profiling relied on immunoSEQ multiplex PCR, and the TCRdb table lists in-frame clones only, not all of them. The sample includes approximately 75,000 clones, about 74% of them seen just once. Trimming took off 5 bases at V and 1 base at J, with 12 bases between the two ends. The CDR3 consists of 15 residues. Germline V gene lookup returns CDR1 SEHNR and CDR2 FQNEAQ (reference sequence). The chain carries TRBV7-9 and TRBJ2-1; D might be TRBD2 (6 bases). The clonotype originates from a woman between 55 and 75 years old in good health and CMV-seropositive. The material sequenced was PBMCs. In DNA form, the CDR3 reads TGTGCCAGCAGCCACGGGAGCGGGTCCTACAATGAGCAGTTCTTC. Translated, it gives CASSHGSGSYNEQFF. The full variable domain, in which reference TRBV7-9 and TRBJ2-1 provide the parts outside the CDR3, is DTGVSQNPRHKITKRGQNVTFRCDPISEHNRLYWYRQTLGQGPEFLTYFQNEAQLEKSRLLSDRFSAERPKGSFSTLEIQRTEQGDSAMYLCASSHGSGSYNEQFFGPGTRLTVL.